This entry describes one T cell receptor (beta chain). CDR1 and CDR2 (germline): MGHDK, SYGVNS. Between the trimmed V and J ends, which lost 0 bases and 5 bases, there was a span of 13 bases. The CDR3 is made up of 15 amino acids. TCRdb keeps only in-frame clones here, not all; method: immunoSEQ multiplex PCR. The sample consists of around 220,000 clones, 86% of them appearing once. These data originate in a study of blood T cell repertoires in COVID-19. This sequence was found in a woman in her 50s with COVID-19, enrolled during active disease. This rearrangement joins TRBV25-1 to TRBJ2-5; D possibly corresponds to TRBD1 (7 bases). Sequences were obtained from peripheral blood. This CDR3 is CASSEYRPGGETQYF. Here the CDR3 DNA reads TGTGCCAGCAGTGAATATCGGCCAGGGGGGGAGACCCAGTACTTC. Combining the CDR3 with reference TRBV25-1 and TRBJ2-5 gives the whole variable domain EADIYQTPRYLVIGTGKKITLECSQTMGHDKMYWYQQDPGMELHLIHYSYGVNSTEKGDLSSESTVSRIRTEHFPLTLESARPSHTSQYLCASSEYRPGGETQYFGPGTRLLVL.